These T cell receptor beta chains were read from a single sample in a study of vaccination and CD4 T cells after COVID-19. The antigens of these receptors remain unknown. TCRdb re-called the PCR reads through MiXCR, storing one row per CDR3 protein. The sample consists of about 5,400 distinct CDR3 sequences, approximately 48% of them appearing once. The specimen sequenced was CD4+ T cells from blood, cultured in vitro. These receptors all stem from a human donor who had recovered from COVID-19. Both conserved end residues are part of each CDR3. D genes are given only for firm matches. Where a row states a size, it is once, few, many or the class of an expanded clone; other rows omit it.

V	J	size	D	DNA	CDR3
TRBV20-1	TRBJ1-1	NA	NA	TGCAGTGCTAGTGGGTCCCACACTGAAGCTTTCTTT	CSASGSHTEAFF
TRBV14	TRBJ1-2	NA	NA	TGTGCCAGCAGCCAAGGGGTTAACTATGGCTACACCTTC	CASSQGVNYGYTF
TRBV11-2	TRBJ1-2	few	NA	TGTGCCAGCAGCCCCGCAGGGGATTATGGCTACACCTTC	CASSPAGDYGYTF
TRBV15	TRBJ2-5	NA	NA	TGTGCCACCAGCAGAAGTTTGGGGGCTACACCGACTAACCAAGAGACCCAGTACTTC	CATSRSLGATPTNQETQYF
TRBV2	TRBJ2-6	once	NA	TGTGCCAGCAGCCCTGAATCTGGGGCCAACGTCCTGACTTTC	CASSPESGANVLTF
TRBV6-1	TRBJ1-6	few	TRBD1	TGTGCCAGCAGGCAGACAGGGGGCTTCAATTCACCCCTCCACTTT	CASRQTGGFNSPLHF
TRBV19	TRBJ1-6	NA	NA	TGTGCCAGTAGGGTGGGGACGGAGGGGACCCTCCACTTT	CASRVGTEGTLHF
TRBV11-3	TRBJ2-3	NA	NA	TGTGCCAGCAGCTTCACTACCGCGGGGCCAGATACGCAGTATTTT	CASSFTTAGPDTQYF
TRBV5-6	TRBJ2-5	few	NA	TGTGCCAGCAGCTCTAACATGGGCCTTCGACCACGGCAAGAGACCCAGTACTTC	CASSSNMGLRPRQETQYF
TRBV7-2	TRBJ1-1	few	NA	TGTGCCAGCAGCTTAGGATCGAACACTGAAGCTTTCTTT	CASSLGSNTEAFF
TRBV10-3	TRBJ1-2	few	TRBD1	TGTGCCATCAGTGACCACGACAGGGCCGGGGGCTACACCTTC	CAISDHDRAGGYTF
TRBV7-2	TRBJ1-6	NA	NA	TGTGCCAGCAGCTCGGCGCAGGCTAGACGGGGTTCACCCCTCCACTTT	CASSSAQARRGSPLHF
TRBV4-2	TRBJ2-5	NA	TRBD1	TGTGCCAGCAGCCAGGGGACAGCGAAAGAGACCCAGTACTTC	CASSQGTAKETQYF
TRBV5-1	TRBJ2-2	medium-sized	NA	TGCGCCAGCAGCTTGCGGGGCCCGGCCGGGGAGCTGTTTTTT	CASSLRGPAGELFF
TRBV4-1	TRBJ1-1	NA	TRBD1	TGCGCCAGCAGCCAACATACAGGGGTGAACACTGAAGCTTTCTTT	CASSQHTGVNTEAFF
TRBV6-4	TRBJ1-5	NA	NA	TGTGCCAGCAGTTTCTGGCGCAGCAATCAGCCCCAGCATTTT	CASSFWRSNQPQHF
TRBV20-1	TRBJ2-3	NA	NA	TGCAGTGCTAGCCAAAGCACAGATACGCAGTATTTT	CSASQSTDTQYF
TRBV20-1	TRBJ2-3	NA	TRBD1	TGCAGTGCTAGGATGGGGGTGAGACAGGGTAGGGCAGATACGCAGTATTTT	CSARMGVRQGRADTQYF
TRBV7-2	TRBJ1-3	few	TRBD1	TGTGCCAGCAGCACCCAGGGGGCGTACGGAAACACCATATATTTT	CASSTQGAYGNTIYF
TRBV2	TRBJ2-5	NA	NA	TGTGCCAGCAGTGACGGCCGAGCAGAGACCCAGTACTTC	CASSDGRAETQYF
TRBV7-2	TRBJ2-5	NA	NA	TGTGCCAGCAGCTTAGTTGCGGCAGCGGAGACCCAGTACTTC	CASSLVAAAETQYF
TRBV2	TRBJ2-2	NA	NA	TGTGCCAGCAGTGACACACAAATCACCGGGGAGCTGTTTTTT	CASSDTQITGELFF
TRBV12-3/TRBV12-4	TRBJ1-6	NA	NA	TGTGCCAGCAGCCCCGAGGCCTCACCCCTCCACTTT	CASSPEASPLHF
TRBV27	TRBJ1-1	NA	NA	TGTGCCAGCAGTTTTATCAGGGGCAAAACTGAAGCTTTCTTT	CASSFIRGKTEAFF